This entry is about one TCR beta chain. The specificity of this receptor is unknown. Qualities for individual bases were not recorded, and no much larger clone is one base off. From cysteine to phenylalanine, the CDR3 is 16 amino acids long. Only the CDR3 part of the read is kept: 48 bases, read in frame from the first base. Looking up the germline V gene yields CDR1 SNHLY and CDR2 FYNNEI. V has 8 bases trimmed and J has 12 bases trimmed; junction bases matching no gene number 19. Library construction relied on the immunoSEQ multiplex PCR assay. The table comes from immuneACCESS by way of TCRdb, which keeps in-frame sequences with V and J called. Part of the clones is missing from these tables; in studies checked, under half for an unresolved V gene and the rest for unknown reasons. The sample yields some 100,000 clones; under 96% were counted once. The ten biggest clones cover 0.2% to 0.25% of the sample.

This sample is part of a study of technical replicates of blood from a few donors (dated by TCRdb to 2017 to 2019). The V and J genes are TRBV2 and TRBJ2-1, and 10 bases in between align with TRBD1. Sequencing used T cells isolated from PBMCs. The TCR comes from a human donor in good health. CDR3 sequence: CASRTFGTGVRYGQFF. The DNA sequence follows: TGTGCCAGCCGGACCTTCGGGACAGGGGTTCGTTACGGGCAGTTCTTC.